A selection of T cell receptor beta chains follows, all from one sample in a study of response to subunit inactivated influenza vaccine. TCRdb called the RT-PCR reads again in MiXCR, with one record for every CDR3 protein. The sample lists around 490,000 distinct CDR3 sequences, roughly 8.2% seen once, with about an eighth in the top ten. Sequences were derived from PBMCs from blood, sampled around 2 years after vaccination. The origin of the receptors is a man between 50 and 70 years old who received an inactivated influenza vaccine. Each CDR3 is given with its conserved first and last residue. A D gene is named only where the DNA matches it firmly. Size is omitted from some rows. Given values are once, few, many or a class for expanded clones.

abundance: -; j_gene: TRBJ2-2; d_gene: -; v_gene: TRBV4-3; CDR3aa: CASSWTLNTGELFF; CDR3nt: TGCGCCAGCAGCTGGACACTGAACACCGGGGAGCTGTTTTTT
abundance: -; j_gene: TRBJ2-1; d_gene: TRBD2; v_gene: TRBV9; CDR3aa: CASSAIGTTNEQFF; CDR3nt: TGTGCCAGCAGCGCGATCGGGACTACCAATGAGCAGTTCTTC
abundance: many; j_gene: TRBJ1-2; d_gene: TRBD1; v_gene: TRBV4-3; CDR3aa: CASSPWTGYGYTF; CDR3nt: TGCGCCAGCAGCCCATGGACAGGCTATGGCTACACCTTC
abundance: -; j_gene: TRBJ2-1; d_gene: TRBD1; v_gene: TRBV20-1; CDR3aa: CSARGAGQGIHEQFF; CDR3nt: TGCAGTGCTAGAGGGGCGGGACAGGGGATCCATGAGCAGTTCTTC
abundance: few; j_gene: TRBJ2-3; d_gene: TRBD2; v_gene: TRBV27; CDR3aa: CASSLSGGVPTDTQYF; CDR3nt: TGTGCCAGCAGTTTATCGGGGGGGGTTCCCACAGATACGCAGTATTTT
abundance: few; j_gene: TRBJ2-2; d_gene: TRBD1; v_gene: TRBV20-1; CDR3aa: CSAGQGAITGELFF; CDR3nt: TGCAGTGCAGGACAGGGGGCCATCACCGGGGAGCTGTTTTTT
abundance: -; j_gene: TRBJ2-7; d_gene: TRBD2; v_gene: TRBV7-2; CDR3aa: CASSLSLAGGPHEQYF; CDR3nt: TGTGCCAGCAGCTTAAGTCTAGCGGGAGGGCCCCACGAGCAGTACTTC
abundance: few; j_gene: TRBJ1-6; d_gene: -; v_gene: TRBV14; CDR3aa: CASSTRTGNNSPLHF; CDR3nt: TGTGCCAGCAGCACCCGTACAGGGAATAATTCACCCCTCCACTTT
abundance: few; j_gene: TRBJ2-5; d_gene: TRBD2; v_gene: TRBV6-2/TRBV6-3; CDR3aa: CASSGTSGRRETQYF; CDR3nt: TGTGCCAGCAGTGGGACTAGCGGGAGAAGGGAGACCCAGTACTTC
abundance: few; j_gene: TRBJ2-1; d_gene: -; v_gene: TRBV7-2; CDR3aa: CASSLNRNEQFF; CDR3nt: TGTGCCAGCAGCTTAAATCGCAATGAGCAGTTCTTC
abundance: -; j_gene: TRBJ1-6; d_gene: -; v_gene: TRBV20-1; CDR3aa: CSARSVGRTNSPLHF; CDR3nt: TGCAGTGCTAGATCTGTTGGACGGACGAATTCACCCCTCCACTTT